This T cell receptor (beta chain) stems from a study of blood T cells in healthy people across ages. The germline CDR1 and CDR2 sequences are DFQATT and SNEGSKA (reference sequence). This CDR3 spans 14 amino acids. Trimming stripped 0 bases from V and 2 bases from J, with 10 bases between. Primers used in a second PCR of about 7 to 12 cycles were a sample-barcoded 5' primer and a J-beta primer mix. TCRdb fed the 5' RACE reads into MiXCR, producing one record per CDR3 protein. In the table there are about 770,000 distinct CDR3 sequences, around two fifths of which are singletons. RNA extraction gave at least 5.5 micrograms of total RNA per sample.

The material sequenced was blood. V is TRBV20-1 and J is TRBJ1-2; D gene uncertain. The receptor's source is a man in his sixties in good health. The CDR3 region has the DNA TGCAGTGCTAGAGATAAGGGAATCAACTATGGCTACACCTTC. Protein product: CSARDKGINYGYTF.